The rows below give T cell receptor beta chains drawn from one sample of a study of CD4+ T cells in melanoma. Repertoires were generated with immunoSEQ multiplex PCR, while TCRdb's copy carries only in-frame clones and drops some. This sample carries about 10,000 clones, roughly 60% of them seen once, and the ten largest clones take about 13%. What was sequenced was cells from a culture (not recorded whether cultured in vitro). These receptors originate from a human donor with melanoma. The CDR3 runs from the conserved cysteine through the conserved F or W. D genes are given only for firm matches. Expanded clones are given a class, and other clones once, few, many or no size at all.

J | size | V | D | CDR3 | DNA
TRBJ1-5 | NA | TRBV5-6 | TRBD1 | CASSSTGEGGLMSNQPQHF | TGTGCCAGCAGCTCAACAGGGGAAGGGGGCCTTATGAGCAATCAGCCCCAGCATTTT
TRBJ1-6 | NA | TRBV7-9 | NA | CASSSQGPPNSPLHF | TGTGCCAGCAGCTCCCAAGGGCCCCCAAATTCACCCCTCCACTTT
TRBJ1-2 | NA | TRBV19 | NA | CASSMSAAWGAGTF | NA
TRBJ2-7 | few | TRBV2 | NA | CASRYYEQYF | TGTGCCAGCCGGTACTACGAGCAGTACTTC
TRBJ1-1 | few | TRBV4-2 | NA | CASSSRVVDTEAFF | TGTGCCAGCAGCTCTCGGGTGGTCGACACTGAAGCTTTCTTT
TRBJ2-5 | NA | TRBV5-1 | NA | CASSFRAETAPETQYF | TGCGCCAGCAGCTTCAGGGCGGAAACCGCCCCAGAGACCCAGTACTTC
TRBJ1-2 | few | TRBV27 | NA | CASSFRGVSSSSYGYTF | TGTGCCAGCAGTTTCCGGGGAGTTAGTTCGTCAAGCTATGGCTACACCTTC
TRBJ2-3 | NA | TRBV29-1 | NA | CSVPVGSTDTQYF | TGCAGCGTTCCTGTAGGGAGCACAGATACGCAGTATTTT
TRBJ2-2 | NA | TRBV5-1 | NA | CASKAIANTGELFF | TGCGCCAGCAAGGCAATAGCGAACACCGGGGAGCTGTTTTTT
TRBJ1-1 | few | TRBV11-2 | TRBD1 | CASSWPVQGDEAFF | TGTGCCAGCAGCTGGCCGGTTCAGGGGGATGAAGCTTTCTTT
TRBJ1-2 | NA | TRBV7-9 | NA | CASSSETASYGYTF | TGTGCCAGCAGCTCCGAGACAGCCAGCTATGGCTACACCTTC
TRBJ2-6 | NA | TRBV7-9 | NA | CASTRSSGANVLTF | TGTGCCAGCACCAGGAGCTCTGGGGCCAACGTCCTGACTTTC
TRBJ1-2 | NA | TRBV5-5 | NA | CASSSPANSYTF | TGTGCCAGCAGCTCACCGGCCAATAGCTACACCTTC
TRBJ1-2 | NA | TRBV19 | TRBD1 | CASSVQGGGRYGYTF | TGTGCCAGTAGTGTCCAAGGGGGCGGCCGTTATGGCTACACCTTC
TRBJ2-1 | NA | TRBV20-1 | NA | CSALNADEQFF | TGCAGTGCTTTAAACGCCGATGAGCAGTTCTTC
TRBJ1-5 | NA | TRBV6-1 | NA | CASGAPRERNQPQHF | TGTGCCAGCGGGGCGCCTCGGGAACGCAATCAGCCCCAGCATTTT
TRBJ2-5 | NA | TRBV4-2 | NA | CASSQDWRQPRAGTQYF | TGTGCCAGCAGCCAAGATTGGAGACAGCCTCGAGCTGGGACCCAGTACTTC
TRBJ1-1 | NA | TRBV15 | NA | CATSRTQGTEAFF | TGTGCCACCAGCAGAACTCAGGGGACTGAAGCTTTCTTT
TRBJ1-5 | NA | TRBV6-1 | NA | CASSEGNRYNQPQHF | TGTGCCAGCAGTGAAGGTAACCGATACAATCAGCCCCAGCATTTT
TRBJ1-3 | few | TRBV2 | NA | CASRPQGPGNTIYF | TGTGCCAGCAGACCACAGGGCCCTGGAAACACCATATATTTT
TRBJ2-7 | NA | TRBV11-2 | NA | CASSSHFEQYF | TGTGCCAGCAGCAGTCACTTCGAGCAGTACTTC
TRBJ2-4 | NA | TRBV6-6 | NA | CASSYGTAKNIQYF | TGTGCCAGCAGTTACGGCACAGCCAAAAACATTCAGTACTTC
TRBJ1-4 | medium-sized | TRBV2 | TRBD1 | CASTSTGMGKLFF | TGTGCCAGCACCTCGACAGGGATGGGGAAACTGTTTTTT
TRBJ1-6 | medium-sized | TRBV2 | NA | CASSVDRAGEGSPLHF | TGTGCCAGCAGCGTGGACCGAGCCGGAGAGGGTTCACCCCTCCACTTT
TRBJ2-1 | NA | TRBV2 | TRBD2 | CASSDPGLAGRYNEQFF | TGTGCCAGCAGTGACCCCGGACTAGCGGGGCGCTACAATGAGCAGTTCTTC
TRBJ1-4 | few | TRBV30 | NA | CAFRDNQREKLFF | TGTGCCTTTAGGGACAATCAACGAGAAAAACTGTTTTTT
TRBJ2-3 | NA | TRBV4-1 | NA | CASSQDGGAGYTDTQYF | TGCGCCAGCAGCCAAGATGGGGGGGCCGGGTACACAGATACGCAGTATTTT
TRBJ2-7 | NA | TRBV7-9 | NA | CASTMSQGSYEQYF | TGTGCCAGCACCATGTCCCAGGGTTCCTACGAGCAGTACTTC
TRBJ2-4 | NA | TRBV7-3 | NA | CASSLIGENIQYF | TGTGCCAGCAGCTTAATCGGGGAAAACATTCAGTACTTC
TRBJ2-1 | NA | TRBV4-1 | TRBD2 | CASSRGLAGGVSYNEQFF | TGCGCCAGCAGCCGGGGACTAGCGGGGGGGGTTTCCTACAATGAGCAGTTCTTC
TRBJ1-3 | few | TRBV12-5 | NA | CASGLLQDRIYF | TGTGCTAGTGGTTTGCTCCAAGACAGAATATATTTT
TRBJ2-3 | NA | TRBV9 | TRBD1 | CASSAFRGQGAPTDTQYF | TGTGCCAGCAGCGCCTTCCGGGGACAGGGGGCCCCCACAGATACGCAGTATTTT
TRBJ1-6 | NA | TRBV7-9 | NA | CASSSLRGGRNSPLHF | TGTGCCAGCAGCTCTTTGCGAGGTGGGCGGAATTCACCCCTCCACTTT
TRBJ1-2 | NA | TRBV19 | NA | CATTVPGFSNYGYTF | TGTGCCACCACCGTCCCGGGGTTCTCAAACTATGGCTACACCTTC
TRBJ2-5 | NA | TRBV5-8 | TRBD2 | CASSFGLAGGTVHRETQYF | TGTGCCAGCAGCTTCGGGCTAGCGGGGGGAACGGTACATCGGGAGACCCAGTACTTC
TRBJ2-1 | NA | TRBV18 | TRBD2 | CASSPLQAGGLANEQFF | TGTGCCAGCTCACCACTACAAGCGGGGGGGCTTGCCAATGAGCAGTTCTTC
TRBJ2-2 | NA | TRBV9 | NA | CASSLEGGSDTGELFF | TGTGCCAGCAGCCTAGAGGGGGGGAGCGACACCGGGGAGCTGTTTTTT